One and the same sample provided the 18 T cell receptor beta chains below, sequenced in a study of T cell responses to AZD1222 COVID-19 vaccine. Generated by immunoSEQ multiplex PCR, the TCRdb table keeps only in-frame clones and is missing some. Of about 37,000 clones detected, about 86% appear once; the ten largest clones hold 5.5% to 7.5%. The material sequenced was peripheral blood, taken on day 0 of AZD1222 vaccination. The origin of the receptors is an adult in good health.

CDR3 in DNA: TGTGCCAGCAGTCTGGTTTCCGCGACAGGTTATAGCAATCAGCCCCAGCATTTT. Amino acid sequence: CASSLVSATGYSNQPQHF. The V and J genes are TRBV28 and TRBJ1-5; tentatively, D is TRBD1 (6 bases). Germline V gives CDR1 MDHEN, CDR2 SYDVKM. The length of the CDR3 is 18 residues. The ends were cut back, 5 bases at V and 0 bases at J, with 20 bases in the middle.

This chain uses TRBV2 with TRBJ2-3; possibly TRBD1 or TRBD2 for D (5 bases each). The V and J ends lost 7 bases and 8 bases respectively, with 13 bases between them. Per germline, CDR1 SNHLY and CDR2 FYNNEI. The CDR3 totals 12 residues. This CDR3 reads CASTRPRGTQYF. The DNA of the CDR3 is TGTGCCAGCACTAGACCGAGGGGTACGCAGTATTTT.

V gene TRBV6-1 combines with J gene TRBJ2-6; D call uncertain. The CDR3 runs to 14 residues. CDR1 and CDR2 from the germline V gene are MNHNS and SASEGT. Trimming took 2 bases from V and 2 from J, leaving 4 bases between them. CDR3 bases: TGTGCCAGCAGTGAAATGGCTGGGGCCAACGTCCTGACTTTC. Translation gives CASSEMAGANVLTF.

V is TRBV7-3 and J is TRBJ2-2; TRBD2 matches at 9 bases. The length of the CDR3 is 16 residues. Trimming cost V 4 bases and J 0 bases; bases outside gene matches: 3. From germline, CDR1 is SGHTA and CDR2 FQGTGA. In DNA form, the CDR3 reads TGTGCCAGCAGCTCCCTAGCGGGGTCGAACACCGGGGAGCTGTTTTTT. Protein sequence: CASSSLAGSNTGELFF.

The chain carries TRBV23-1 and TRBJ1-5; TRBD1 matches at 7 bases. TRBV23-1 is recorded as an ORF, its role being uncertain. The CDR3 has 17 residues. Trimming took 4 bases from V and 5 from J; bases not matched to a gene: 14. CDR3 region: CASSPDNRQGSDQPQHF. Here the CDR3 DNA reads TGCGCCAGCAGTCCCGACAACAGACAGGGAAGTGATCAGCCCCAGCATTTT.

The chain carries TRBV7-9 and TRBJ1-2; TRBD1 is a possible D gene (6 bases). Between the trimmed V and J ends, which lost 4 bases and 4 bases, there was a span of 13 bases. CDR3 length: 14 residues. Germline V gives CDR1 SEHNR, CDR2 FQNEAQ (reference sequence). CDR3 DNA: TGTGCCAGCAGCTCCCGACAGGCGAGCTATGGCTACACCTTC. It is translated as CASSSRQASYGYTF. Filled out from reference TRBV7-9 and TRBJ1-2, the complete variable domain reads DTGVSQNPRHKITKRGQNVTFRCDPISEHNRLYWYRQTLGQGPEFLTYFQNEAQLEKSRLLSDRFSAERPKGSFSTLEIQRTEQGDSAMYLCASSSRQASYGYTFGSGTRLTVV.

The chain combines TRBV28 with TRBJ1-5, with D possibly matching TRBD1 (5 bases). Trimming took off 8 bases at V and 3 bases at J, with 17 bases between the two ends. This CDR3 is built from 15 residues. In germline, CDR1 is MDHEN, CDR2 SYDVKM. CDR3 in amino acids: CASLPMKGNNQPQHF. CDR3 in DNA: TGTGCCAGCTTACCCATGAAGGGGAACAATCAGCCCCAGCATTTT.

The chain links TRBV4-3 to TRBJ2-7; the D call may be TRBD1 or TRBD2 (6 bases each). This CDR3 region has 14 residues. Germline lookup yields CDR1 LGHNA and CDR2 YSLEER. The V gene lost 0 bases and the J gene lost 5 bases, with 11 bases spanning the gap. The CDR3 DNA is TGCGCCAGCAGCCAAGACCTCCGGGGGCACGAGCAGTACTTC. It yields the protein CASSQDLRGHEQYF.

The rearrangement links TRBV7-9 to TRBJ1-1; D not certain. Deletions cut 2 bases from V and 6 bases from J, with 7 bases between. CDR1 is SEHNR, CDR2 FQNEAQ, per germline (reference sequence). The CDR3 loop spans 12 amino acids. The DNA of the CDR3 is TGTGCCAGCAGCTTATACAAGTCTGAAGCTTTCTTT. Its translation: CASSLYKSEAFF. Combining the CDR3 with reference TRBV7-9 and TRBJ1-1 gives the whole variable domain DTGVSQNPRHKITKRGQNVTFRCDPISEHNRLYWYRQTLGQGPEFLTYFQNEAQLEKSRLLSDRFSAERPKGSFSTLEIQRTEQGDSAMYLCASSLYKSEAFFGQGTRLTVV.

The genes are TRBV19 and TRBJ1-1; a possible D gene is TRBD1 (5 bases). The germline gives CDR1 LNHDA, CDR2 SQIVND (reference sequence). There are 13 residues in the CDR3. The germline V and J ends were trimmed by 4 bases and 2 bases, with 8 bases remaining between them. The DNA of the CDR3 is TGTGCCAGTAGTACTCAGGGAAACACTGAAGCTTTCTTT. Translated: CASSTQGNTEAFF.

This chain connects TRBV9 to TRBJ2-6; 8 bases are a match to TRBD1. Germline V gene lookup returns CDR1 SGDLS and CDR2 YYNGEE. Trimming removed 4 bases from V and 2 bases from J; junction bases left unmatched: 8. This CDR3 contains 17 residues. The CDR3 nucleotides are TGTGCCAGCAGCCCGCGACAGGGGAATCCTGGGGCCAACGTCCTGACTTTC. It codes for CASSPRQGNPGANVLTF.

J is TRBJ2-1 and V is TRBV28; 14 bases line up with TRBD2. Germline assignment: CDR1 MDHEN and CDR2 SYDVKM. Losses at the gene ends were 6 bases for V and 5 bases for J; bases not matched to a gene: 6. CDR3 size: 16 residues. CDR3 in amino acids: CASRGTSGGLNNEQFF. The CDR3 nucleotides read TGTGCCAGCAGAGGGACTAGCGGGGGACTGAACAATGAGCAGTTCTTC. Based on the CDR3 plus reference TRBV28 and TRBJ2-1, the full variable domain is DVKVTQSSRYLVKRTGEKVFLECVQDMDHENMFWYRQDPGLGLRLIYFSYDVKMKEKGDIPEGYSVSREKKERFSLILESASTNQTSMYLCASRGTSGGLNNEQFFGPGTRLTVL.

The genes are TRBV14 and TRBJ1-1, with D perhaps matching TRBD1 (5 bases). Trimming left V 4 bases short and J 4 bases short, with 13 bases between. CDR1 and CDR2 from the germline V gene are SGHDN and FVKESK. This CDR3 spans 14 amino acids. The CDR3 reads CASSPVGGGTEAFF. The CDR3 bases are TGTGCCAGCAGCCCCGTGGGGGGGGGCACTGAAGCTTTCTTT.

The chain combines TRBV2 with TRBJ1-2; tentatively, D is TRBD1 (5 bases). Germline V gives CDR1 SNHLY, CDR2 FYNNEI. Trimming stripped 3 bases from V and 5 bases from J, with 7 bases between. CDR3 size: 12 residues. In nucleotides, the CDR3 is TGTGCCAGCAGTGAGGGGGTGTATGGCTACACCTTC. It yields the protein CASSEGVYGYTF.

This clone was observed once. The chain employs TRBV24-1 and TRBJ1-2; maybe TRBD1 (5 bases). CDR3 size: 12 residues. V lost 9 bases and J lost 3, with 10 bases in between. The germline CDR1 and CDR2 sequences are KGHDR and SFDVKD. The CDR3 reads CATGHSDYGYTF. The CDR3 nucleotides are TGTGCCACCGGACACTCTGACTATGGCTACACCTTC.

This chain uses TRBV2 with TRBJ2-1; 9 positions agree with TRBD2. The V and J ends lost 6 bases and 5 bases, in that order; junction bases with no gene match: 5. This CDR3 is 14 amino acids long. Germline V CDR1 and CDR2: SNHLY, FYNNEI. In nucleotides, the CDR3 is TGTGCCAGCAGCGGACTAGCGACGAACAATGAGCAGTTCTTC. Protein: CASSGLATNNEQFF.

The chain carries TRBV7-9 and TRBJ1-2; 8 bases fit TRBD1. This CDR3 has 13 residues. Germline loops: CDR1 SEHNR, CDR2 FQNEAQ (reference sequence). V dropped 3 bases and J dropped 3; count of bases not matched to a gene: 0. CDR3 sequence (DNA): TGTGCCAGCAGCTTGACAGGGGACTATGGCTACACCTTC. Its protein is CASSLTGDYGYTF.

This clone was counted once. The chain uses TRBV18 and TRBJ2-2; D not certain. Germline CDR1 is KGHSH and CDR2 is LQKENI. The CDR3 totals 14 residues. V was pared by 5 bases and J by 4 bases, with 11 bases between. CDR3 amino acids: CASSSEVGTGELFF. The CDR3 bases are TGTGCCAGCTCATCAGAGGTTGGCACCGGGGAGCTGTTTTTT. Based on the CDR3 plus reference TRBV18 and TRBJ2-2, the full variable domain is NAGVMQNPRHLVRRRGQEARLRCSPMKGHSHVYWYRQLPEEGLKFMVYLQKENIIDESGMPKERFSAEFPKEGPSILRIQQVVRGDSAAYFCASSSEVGTGELFFGEGSRLTVL.